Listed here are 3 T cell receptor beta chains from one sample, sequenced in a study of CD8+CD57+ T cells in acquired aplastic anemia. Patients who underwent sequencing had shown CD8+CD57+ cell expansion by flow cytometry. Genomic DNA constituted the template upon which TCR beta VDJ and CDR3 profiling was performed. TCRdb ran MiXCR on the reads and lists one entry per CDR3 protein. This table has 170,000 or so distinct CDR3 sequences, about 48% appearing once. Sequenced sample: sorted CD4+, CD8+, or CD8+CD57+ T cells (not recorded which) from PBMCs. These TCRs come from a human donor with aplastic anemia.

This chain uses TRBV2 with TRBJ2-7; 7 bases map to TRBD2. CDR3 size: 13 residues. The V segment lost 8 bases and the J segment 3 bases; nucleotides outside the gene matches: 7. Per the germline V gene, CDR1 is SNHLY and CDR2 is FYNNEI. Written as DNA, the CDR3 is TGTGCCAGCTCCCCGTCGGGGGGCTACGAGCAGTACTTC. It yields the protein CASSPSGGYEQYF.

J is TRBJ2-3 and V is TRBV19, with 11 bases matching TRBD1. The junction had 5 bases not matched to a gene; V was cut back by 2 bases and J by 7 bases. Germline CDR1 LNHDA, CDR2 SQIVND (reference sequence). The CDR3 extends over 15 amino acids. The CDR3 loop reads CASSIRTGGVNTQYF. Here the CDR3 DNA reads TGTGCCAGTAGTATACGGACAGGGGGCGTAAATACGCAGTATTTT.

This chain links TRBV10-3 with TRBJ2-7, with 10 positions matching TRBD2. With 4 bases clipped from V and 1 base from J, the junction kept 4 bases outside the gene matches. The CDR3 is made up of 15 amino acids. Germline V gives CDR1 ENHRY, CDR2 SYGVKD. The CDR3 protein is CAISAGTSASYEQYF. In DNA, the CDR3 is TGTGCCATCAGTGCTGGGACTAGCGCATCCTACGAGCAGTACTTC.